A single sample is the source of the 10 T cell receptor beta chains below, sequenced in a study of T cells in women clearing cervical HPV infection. Using immunoSEQ multiplex PCR, the repertoire was profiled, and TCRdb retains in-frame clones only, with some absent. The sample shows fewer than 30,000 clones, and approximately 2.9% sits with its ten largest clones. The sequencing input was blood buffy coat. The source of these receptors is a woman aged 18-69 years with a cervical HPV16 infection that either progressed to CIN3+ or cleared (not recorded which).

A word on this clone: The CDR3 end falls 3 residues outside the read, so it is completed with the germline J gene. The V gene is TRBV7-9, the J gene TRBJ1-1; D is perhaps TRBD1 (6 bases). Germline CDR1 is SEHNR and CDR2 is FQNEAQ (reference sequence). The CDR3 spans 14 residues. CDR3 loop: CASSLGTAPYEAFF. The part of the CDR3 DNA that was read is TGTGCCAGCAGCTTAGGGACAGCCCCCTACGAG.

As concerns this clone: The read comes to an end 3 residues before the CDR3 does, leaving the germline J gene to fill in the end. The V and J genes are TRBV20-1 and TRBJ2-3; TRBD2 is a possible D gene (7 bases). Germline CDR1 is DFQATT and CDR2 is SNEGSKA (reference sequence). The CDR3 runs to 16 residues. V was pared by 5 bases and J by 2 bases, with 20 bases between. Incomplete CDR3 DNA: TGCAGTGCTGTACAAGGGGGGGTTTCCTTCACAGATACG. Protein product: CSAVQGGVSFTDT. The complete CDR3 reads CSAVQGGVSFTDTQYF.

As regards this clone: With the read ending 3 residues before the CDR3 end, the germline J gene is used to fill in that end. The V and J genes are TRBV5-1 and TRBJ1-1; D possibly corresponds to TRBD1 (5 bases). The CDR3 extends over 14 amino acids. The V end lost 7 bases, the J end lost 0 bases, and 13 bases lay between the germline ends. CDR1 is SGHRS and CDR2 is YFSETQ in the germline V gene. CDR3 DNA (partial): TGCGCCAGCCGAACTCAGGGCCTGAACACTGAA. The encoded protein is CASRTQGLNTE. The CDR3 in its entirety is CASRTQGLNTEAFF.

Here the CDR3 reads CASRSGGLVGGPTDTQYF. The CDR3 DNA, read in part, is TGTGCCAGCCGAAGCGGGGGGCTGGTAGGGGGTCCCACAGATACG. The chain employs TRBV7-8 and TRBJ2-3; 9 bases agree with TRBD2. The CDR3 end is not reached by the read, which stops 3 residues before it; the germline J gene fills it in. The CDR3 has 18 amino acids. V trimming: 8 bases; J trimming: 2 bases; junction bases outside the gene matches: 17. Per germline, CDR1 SGHVS and CDR2 FQNEAQ.

In regard to this clone: The read comes to an end 3 residues before the CDR3 does, leaving the germline J gene to fill in the end. This chain uses TRBV12-3 or TRBV12-4 with TRBJ1-1, with D possibly TRBD1 on 5 matching bases. The CDR3 runs 12 residues. CDR3 loop: CATCGAHSEAFF. The CDR3 bases that were read are TGTGCCACCTGCGGGGCGCATTCCGAA.

As to this clone: The sequenced fragment ends 3 residues before the CDR3 boundary, so the rest is inferred from the germline J gene. V usage is TRBV5-4 and J usage is TRBJ2-7; D not resolved. This CDR3 contains 11 residues. Germline V gene lookup returns CDR1 SGHNT and CDR2 YYREEE (reference sequence). V dropped 3 bases and J dropped 2 bases, with 3 bases sitting between them. The CDR3 loop reads CASSSAYEQYF. The DNA read from the CDR3 is TGTGCCAGCAGCTCGGCCTACGAG.

Here the CDR3 reads CAWRLGNSPLHF. CDR3 DNA (partial): TGTGCCTGGAGGTTAGGGAATTCACCC. This chain links TRBV30 with TRBJ1-6; D gene uncertain. The DNA ends 3 residues before the CDR3 does, and the rest of the CDR3 is filled in from the germline J gene. Trimming removed 3 bases at V and 7 bases at J, with 7 bases between. The germline gives CDR1 GTSNPN, CDR2 SVGIG (reference sequence). This CDR3 has 12 amino acids. The whole variable domain, filled in from reference TRBV30 and TRBJ1-6, reads SQTIHQWPATLVQPVGSPLSLECTVEGTSNPNLYWYRQAAGRGLQLLFYSVGIGQISSEVPQNLSASRPQDRQFILSSKKLLLSDSGFYLCAWRLGNSPLHFGNGTRLTVT.

Remarks on this clone: The read is 3 residues too short to cover the CDR3 end, so that end is filled in from the germline J gene. The chain employs TRBV19 and TRBJ1-4, with D tentatively TRBD1 (5 bases). The CDR3 consists of 13 residues. The V gene lost 7 bases and the J gene lost 7 bases, with 13 bases spanning the gap. In germline, CDR1 is LNHDA, CDR2 SQIVND (reference sequence). The CDR3 loop reads CASNSRTSEKLFF. Partial CDR3 DNA: TGTGCCAGTAATTCCAGGACAAGTGAAAAA.

With respect to this clone: The read falls 3 residues short of the CDR3 end, and the missing part is taken from the germline J gene. The genes are TRBV20-1 and TRBJ2-1, with TRBD2 matching 9 bases. Per germline, CDR1 DFQATT and CDR2 SNEGSKA (reference sequence). Germline trimming cut 3 bases from V and 9 bases from J; bases unmatched to any gene: 6. The CDR3 covers 13 residues. The sequenced part of the CDR3 DNA is TGCAGTGCTAGTGGCGGGGGGGCCGGTGAG. Amino acid sequence: CSASGGGAGE. The whole CDR3 sequence reads CSASGGGAGEQFF.

As concerns this clone: The read stops 3 residues short of the end of the CDR3; the missing end is completed from the germline J gene. V and J are TRBV6-2 or TRBV6-3 and TRBJ2-2; the D is unclear. Germline loops: CDR1 MNHEY, CDR2 SVGEGT. Between the trimmed V and J ends, which lost 0 bases and 3 bases, there was a span of 8 bases. There are 15 residues in the CDR3. The sequenced CDR3 bases are TGTGCCAGCAGTTACTCTTACGGTTACACCGGGGAG. Its translation is CASSYSYGYTGE. The full CDR3 sequence reads CASSYSYGYTGELFF.